This T cell receptor (beta chain) was sequenced for a study of T cells after yellow fever vaccination (dated by TCRdb to the late 2010s). Concerning the study at large: The SMART-Seq v4 Ultra Low Input RNA kit was used to prepare libraries from fractions with low cell numbers. To follow T-cell clones before and after primary and booster YFV17D yellow fever vaccination, bulk TCR alpha and beta repertoires were sequenced over time. Two healthy male donors, one aged 18 to 30 and one aged 30 to 40 years, made up the cohort. Blood was collected at multiple timepoints before and after primary and secondary immunization, and bulk PBMC replicates and cell subsets were isolated.

Sequencing used an Illumina NovaSeq 6000. TCR cDNA was made using 5'RACE template switching, a step that added a universal primer site and unique molecular identifiers. Priming of cDNA synthesis was performed from both the TCR alpha and TCR beta constant segments. Libraries were amplified in two PCR steps, with sample barcodes and sequencing adapters added in the second step. Sequencing of the libraries was done on either Illumina HiSeq 2500 (2x100 bp) or NovaSeq (2x150 bp). The study's own analysis went as follows. MIGEC handled demultiplexing of reads and collapsing into UMI consensus sequences, while MiXCR performed V(D)J alignment. Using edgeR on replicate PBMC samples, clonotypes were called vaccine-responding if FDR was below 0.01 and the log2 fold change was above 5 up to day 15. CD4 or CD8 identity was assigned to each bulk clonotype according to whether the clonotype was present at higher abundance in the sequenced CD4 repertoire or the sequenced CD8 repertoire. Clones were called with MiXCR by TCRdb after fastp trimmed the public reads at Q25, and only in-frame beta chains were retained. Records with the same CDR3 protein are collapsed into one entry carrying the most frequent genes and DNA. For this entry, the V and J calls and clone size follow TCRdb and not the study's own pipeline. In this sample the table shows about 250,000 distinct CDR3 sequences, around 3.5% of which occur a single time. Around 20% of the sample is taken by the ten largest.

This clonotype was seen at least ten times. Its antigen has not been determined. No clone much larger than this one lies a single base away; base qualities are absent. The V end loses 1 base and the J end loses 2 bases, and a stretch of 13 bases separates them. Taken from cysteine to phenylalanine, the CDR3 has 16 residues. Of the read, only the CDR3 DNA is kept; its 48 bases are in frame from base 1. CDR1 and CDR2 (MGHRA, YSYEKL) derive from the germline V gene. What the study reported, not specific to this receptor: Computational filtering was needed because FACS-sorted repertoires could contain abundant contaminating clonotypes from the bulk population. Because only two donors were included in the study, the extent to which the findings can be generalized is limited. Compared with the primary T-cell response, the secondary T-cell response was weaker but faster, peaking on day 5 rather than day 15. Most clones expanded after primary vaccination were re-detected after the booster (approximately 96% of CD4 and 88% of CD8), suggesting broad memory maintenance. A small fraction of clonotypes appeared in both the CD4 and CD8 compartments, likely as a result of convergent recombination.

This sample's treatment or condition label indicates: live attenuated yellow fever vaccine strain. At each blood-draw timepoint, two biological replicates of bulk PBMCs were collected. A standard Ficoll-Paque protocol was used to isolate PBMCs from peripheral blood. RNA was extracted with TriZol from bulk PBMCs, CD4 and CD8 fractions, and dextramer-positive and dextramer-negative fractions. The V gene is TRBV4-1 and the J gene is TRBJ2-3; no D gene can be assigned with confidence. Sample: PBMCs, taken 15 days after the yellow fever booster vaccination. The receptor comes from a man younger than 35 who received the YFV17D yellow fever vaccine. CDR3 region: CASSQGIQFITDTQYF. The DNA sequence is as follows: TGCGCCAGCAGCCAAGGGATCCAGTTCATCACAGATACGCAGTATTTT.